Below, 13 T cell receptor beta chains from the same sample are listed, as sequenced in a study of T-cell reconstitution after alpha-beta-depleted transplantation in children. Unique molecular identifiers were used in preparing the TCRbeta library. TCRdb analysed the PCR reads with MiXCR anew, one entry per CDR3 protein. The sample gives about 170,000 distinct CDR3 sequences, over 8.5% of which show up once; around 13% is in the top ten. The sample was PBMCs, taken before TCRalphabeta/CD19-depleted stem cell transplant. The origin of the receptors is a boy aged 2 to 10 with acute myeloid leukemia, due to receive a stem cell transplant.

This clonotype was counted many times. The chain links TRBV20-1 to TRBJ2-7; TRBD1 is a possible D gene (5 bases). Germline CDR1 and CDR2: DFQATT and SNEGSKA (reference sequence). The CDR3 is made up of 14 amino acids. V lost 4 bases to trimming and J lost 5 bases, with 18 bases between them. In DNA form, the CDR3 reads TGCAGTGCTATGGGGCACTACTCTCCCGACGAGCAGTACTTC. Translated: CSAMGHYSPDEQYF.

This clonotype was seen more than once but under ten times. The gene calls are TRBV4-1 and TRBJ1-6; D is unresolved. CDR1 is MGHRA and CDR2 is YSYEKL in the germline V gene. Between the trimmed V and J ends, which lost 3 bases and 3 bases, there was a span of 18 bases. This CDR3 comprises 18 residues. The CDR3 region is CASSQPSGSRDYNSPLHF. The CDR3 DNA reads TGCGCCAGCAGCCAGCCTTCGGGCAGCCGCGACTATAATTCACCCCTCCACTTT.

The rearrangement uses TRBV7-9 and TRBJ2-5, with 16 bases fitting TRBD2. CDR1 SEHNR and CDR2 FQNEAQ come from the germline V gene (reference sequence). With 4 bases clipped from V and 5 bases from J, the junction kept 4 bases outside the gene matches. CDR3 length equals 16 residues. CDR3 nucleotide sequence: TGTGCCAGCAGCTGGGGACTAGCGGGAGGGACGGAGACCCAGTACTTC. The encoded protein is CASSWGLAGGTETQYF. Supplemented by reference TRBV7-9 and TRBJ2-5, the full variable domain reads DTGVSQNPRHKITKRGQNVTFRCDPISEHNRLYWYRQTLGQGPEFLTYFQNEAQLEKSRLLSDRFSAERPKGSFSTLEIQRTEQGDSAMYLCASSWGLAGGTETQYFGPGTRLLVL.

This clonotype was recorded at least ten times. The V and J genes are TRBV9 and TRBJ1-6, with D perhaps matching TRBD1 (5 bases). The CDR3 length is 16 residues. V lost 0 bases and J 10 bases, leaving 17 bases between the germline ends. Germline CDR1 reads SGDLS; CDR2 reads YYNGEE. The CDR3 DNA reads TGTGCCAGCAGCGTAGATTCTTCCGGGGCCAACTCACCCCTCCACTTT. Translating gives CASSVDSSGANSPLHF.

This clonotype was recorded at least ten times. The chain couples TRBV10-3 to TRBJ2-2; possibly TRBD1 for D (5 bases). This CDR3 comprises 14 residues. Germline V gene lookup returns CDR1 ENHRY and CDR2 SYGVKD. V shed 7 bases and J shed 1 base, with 10 bases lying between them. The CDR3 spells CAIKTAENTGELFF. The CDR3 DNA is TGTGCCATCAAGACAGCAGAGAACACCGGGGAGCTGTTTTTT.

This clonotype was counted many times. The chain employs TRBV5-5 and TRBJ2-6; D uncertain. In germline, CDR1 is SGHKS, CDR2 YYEKEE (reference sequence). The CDR3 is 16 residues long. Trimming removed 0 bases at V and 0 bases at J, with 7 bases between. CDR3 region: CASSLAFISGANVLTF. For the CDR3, the DNA is TGTGCCAGCAGCTTGGCCTTTATCTCTGGGGCCAACGTCCTGACTTTC.

This clonotype was seen at least ten times. The genes are TRBV7-6 and TRBJ2-3; 10 bases line up with TRBD2. This CDR3 is 16 amino acids long. CDR1 is SGHVS and CDR2 is FNYEAQ in the germline V gene. The trim removed 4 bases at V and 4 bases at J, leaving 8 bases unmatched. The CDR3 DNA sequence: TGTGCCAGCAGCTCTCCCGGGACTAGCGTCGCAGATACGCAGTATTTT. Protein product: CASSSPGTSVADTQYF.

The table lists this clonotype with a count of one. Since a much larger clone is just one base distant, this may be a read error. The chain is built from TRBV20-1 and TRBJ2-6; D gene unclear. Germline V lookup: CDR1 DFQATT, CDR2 SNEGSKA (reference sequence). CDR3 size: 14 residues. The CDR3 spells CRARDVSGANVLTF. The CDR3 DNA follows: TGCAGAGCTAGAGATGTGTCCGGGGCCAACGTCCTGACTTTC.

There are many counts of this clonotype. The J gene is TRBJ1-1, the V gene TRBV20-1; D ambiguous. Trimming removed 3 bases from V and 1 base from J, with 9 bases in between. The CDR3 has 13 amino acids. CDR1 is DFQATT and CDR2 is SNEGSKA in the germline V gene (reference sequence). CDR3 protein: CSASSPQNTEAFF. DNA of the CDR3: TGCAGTGCTAGTTCACCCCAGAACACTGAAGCTTTCTTT.

This clonotype occurred many times. The genes are TRBV7-6 and TRBJ2-1; 9 nucleotides line up with TRBD1. CDR1 is SGHVS and CDR2 is FNYEAQ in the germline V gene. Trimming took 5 bases from V and 7 from J; bases not matched to a gene: 12. This CDR3 region has 16 residues. CDR3 DNA sequence: TGTGCCAGCAGCGGCCGGGACAGGGATATAAGGAATGAGCAGTTCTTC. This encodes CASSGRDRDIRNEQFF.

This clonotype was found many times. At one of its ends the junction is not consistent with the germline gene, which may arise from a read error. This chain connects TRBV4-2 to TRBJ2-3; the D gene could be TRBD1 or TRBD2 (5 bases each). This CDR3 contains 15 residues. The germline CDR1 and CDR2 sequences are LGHNA and YNFKEQ. CDR3 DNA: TGTGCCAGCAGCCAAGATCTTCCTCGAGGGGACCCTCTCAATTTT. The encoded protein is CASSQDLPRGDPLNF.

In this sample, this clonotype turned up many times. The CDR3 DNA reads as TGTGCCAGCGATAAGACTAGCGGGGGGACCGGGGAGCTGTTTTTT. This encodes CASDKTSGGTGELFF. This chain uses TRBV25-1 with TRBJ2-2; 13 bases line up with TRBD2. After removal of 8 bases from V and 5 bases from J, the junction contained 5 bases not matched to a gene. Germline assignment: CDR1 MGHDK and CDR2 SYGVNS. The CDR3 sequence is 15 residues long.

In this sample, this clonotype turned up many times. The V call is TRBV6-1, the J call TRBJ1-5, with 7 bases identical to TRBD1. CDR1 is MNHNS, CDR2 SASEGT, per germline. The CDR3 spans 13 residues. Trimming cost V 3 bases and J 7 bases; bases outside gene matches: 3. DNA for the CDR3: TGTGCCAGCAGTGAGACAGGGTACCAGCCCCAGCATTTT. Its protein is CASSETGYQPQHF.